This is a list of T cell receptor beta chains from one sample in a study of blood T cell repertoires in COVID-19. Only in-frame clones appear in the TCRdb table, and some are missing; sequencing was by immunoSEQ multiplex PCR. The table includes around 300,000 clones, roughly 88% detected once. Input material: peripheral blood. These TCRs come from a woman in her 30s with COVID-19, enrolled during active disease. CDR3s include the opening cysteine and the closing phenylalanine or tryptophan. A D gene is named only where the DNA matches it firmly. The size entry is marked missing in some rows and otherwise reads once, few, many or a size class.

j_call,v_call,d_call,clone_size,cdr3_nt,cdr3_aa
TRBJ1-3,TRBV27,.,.,TGTGCCAGCAGTTTATCGGGAGGGAACACCATATATTTT,CASSLSGGNTIYF
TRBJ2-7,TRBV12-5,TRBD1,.,TGTGCTAGTGGTTCTGCCAGGGGGACGGGTAGCTCCTACGAGCAGTACTTC,CASGSARGTGSSYEQYF
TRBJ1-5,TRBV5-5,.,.,TGTGCCAGCAGCTCACAACAGGGTAACAATCAGCCCCAGCATTTT,CASSSQQGNNQPQHF
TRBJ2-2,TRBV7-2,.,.,TGTGCCAGCAGCTGGGCCGGCGGGGCGAACACCGGGGAGCTGTTTTTT,CASSWAGGANTGELFF
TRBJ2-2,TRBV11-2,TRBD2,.,TGTGCCAGCAGCTTAGAACTAGCGGGACCTGTCTGGGAGCTGTTTTTT,CASSLELAGPVWELFF
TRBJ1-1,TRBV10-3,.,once,TGTGCCATCAGTGAGTCGGGAGGGATAGAAACTGAAGCTTTCTTT,CAISESGGIETEAFF
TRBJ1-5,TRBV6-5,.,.,TGTGCCAGCAGCGGACAGTTTAATCAGCCCCAGCATTTT,CASSGQFNQPQHF
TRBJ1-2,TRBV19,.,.,TGTGCCACAACAGGGTCAGACTATGGCTACACCTTC,CATTGSDYGYTF
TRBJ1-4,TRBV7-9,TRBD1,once,TGTGCCAGCAGCTCCCCGACAGGGGGAGGCTTTGATAATGAAAAACTGTTTTTT,CASSSPTGGGFDNEKLFF
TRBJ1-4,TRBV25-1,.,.,TGTGCCAGCAGTGAACGGGGCAGGGGATATGAAAAACTGTTTTTT,CASSERGRGYEKLFF
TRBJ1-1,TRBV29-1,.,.,TGCAGCGTTCAGGGGCGAAAGAACACTGAAGCTTTCTTT,CSVQGRKNTEAFF
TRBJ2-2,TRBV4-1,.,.,TGCGCCAGCAGCCAAGGCGGGGCCGCGAACACCGGGGAGCTGTTTTTT,CASSQGGAANTGELFF
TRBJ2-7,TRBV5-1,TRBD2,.,TGCGCCAGCAGCTTGGGGACTAGCGGGGAAGTCTCCTACGAGCAGTACTTC,CASSLGTSGEVSYEQYF
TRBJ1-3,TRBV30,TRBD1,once,TGTGCCTGGAGTTATGACAGGGGGATTGGAAACACCATATATTTT,CAWSYDRGIGNTIYF
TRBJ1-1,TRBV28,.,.,TGTGCCAGCAGCCGGGGAGGTGGAAACACTGAAGCTTTCTTT,CASSRGGGNTEAFF
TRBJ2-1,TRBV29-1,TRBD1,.,TGCAGCGTTGGGCGACAGGGCGACTCCTACAATGAGCAGTTCTTC,CSVGRQGDSYNEQFF
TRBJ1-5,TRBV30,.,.,TGTGCCTGGAGTGTGAGCAGGATGGATCAGCCCCAGCATTTT,CAWSVSRMDQPQHF
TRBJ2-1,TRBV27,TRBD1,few,TGTGCCAGCAGTTCCCGCCCGACAGGGGGCCATGAGCAGTTCTTC,CASSSRPTGGHEQFF
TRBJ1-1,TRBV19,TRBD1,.,TGTGCCAGTATCATGGGGGCAGGGGGGAACACTGAAGCTTTCTTT,CASIMGAGGNTEAFF
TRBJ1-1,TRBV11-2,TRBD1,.,TGTGCCAGCAGCTGGAGAGGGGGCGAAGTAGCTTTCTTT,CASSWRGGEVAFF
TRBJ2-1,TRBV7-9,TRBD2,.,TGTGCCAGCAGCTTACTACTAGCGGCCTACAATGAGCAGTTCTTC,CASSLLLAAYNEQFF
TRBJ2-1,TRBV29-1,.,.,TGCAGCGTTGTGTTATACTGGGACAAAGCCTACAATGAGCAGTTCTTC,CSVVLYWDKAYNEQFF
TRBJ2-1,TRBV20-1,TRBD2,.,TGCAGTGCTAGTGGGGCGGGAGTTATCCACAATGAGCAGTTCTTC,CSASGAGVIHNEQFF
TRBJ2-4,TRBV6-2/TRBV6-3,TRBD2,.,TGTGCCAGCAGTTACACCCTAGCGGGAGGCCCTCGGGACATTCAGTACTTC,CASSYTLAGGPRDIQYF
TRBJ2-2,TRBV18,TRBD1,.,TGTGCCAGCTCACCATTTTTGATAGGGACAGCGAACACCGGGGAGCTGTTTTTT,CASSPFLIGTANTGELFF
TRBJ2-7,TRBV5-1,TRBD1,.,TGCGCCAGCAGCGGAACAGGGGGAGACCCCTACGAGCAGTACTTC,CASSGTGGDPYEQYF
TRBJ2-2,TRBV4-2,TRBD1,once,TGTGCCAGCAGCCAAGATAGTAGACAGGGGGCGAAGACCGGGGAGCTGTTTTTT,CASSQDSRQGAKTGELFF
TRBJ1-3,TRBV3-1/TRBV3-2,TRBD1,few,TGTGCCAGCAGACAGGGGAAGTCTGGAAACACCATATATTTT,CASRQGKSGNTIYF
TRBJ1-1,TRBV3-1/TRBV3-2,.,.,TGTGCCAGCAGCCAAGATTTAAGCCAAGCTTTCTTT,CASSQDLSQAFF
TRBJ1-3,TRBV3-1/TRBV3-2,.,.,TGTGCCAGCAGCCAAGGGGGGGGTTCTGGAAACACCATATATTTT,CASSQGGGSGNTIYF
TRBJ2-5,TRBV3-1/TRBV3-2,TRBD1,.,TGTGCCAGCAGCCTTCCGGGACAGGAGGCGGGAAAGACCCAGTACTTC,CASSLPGQEAGKTQYF
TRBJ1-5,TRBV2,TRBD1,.,TGTGCCAGCAGGGGGGACAGCTCCAATCAGCCCCAGCATTTT,CASRGDSSNQPQHF
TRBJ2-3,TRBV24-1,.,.,TGTGCCACCAGTGATCCCCTCACAGATACGCAGTATTTT,CATSDPLTDTQYF
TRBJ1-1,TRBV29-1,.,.,TGCAGCGTTAGCGGGATATTGAACACTGAAGCTTTCTTT,CSVSGILNTEAFF
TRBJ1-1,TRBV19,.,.,TGTGCCAGTAGTATGCAGAACATGAACACTGAAGCTTTCTTT,CASSMQNMNTEAFF
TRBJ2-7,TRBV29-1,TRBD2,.,TGCAGCGTTGAAAGAGTTCTGGGGGGGGAGCAGTACTTC,CSVERVLGGEQYF
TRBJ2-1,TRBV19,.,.,TGTGCCAGTAGTATGGGTAGCGCCTACAATGAGCAGTTCTTC,CASSMGSAYNEQFF
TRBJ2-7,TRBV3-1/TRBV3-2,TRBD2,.,TGTGCCAGCAGGCCGGGGACTAGCGGGGGTTACGAGCAGTACTTC,CASRPGTSGGYEQYF
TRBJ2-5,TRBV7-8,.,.,TGTGCCAGCAGCTTAGACCCCGGGAGTGGGGAGACCCAGTACTTC,CASSLDPGSGETQYF
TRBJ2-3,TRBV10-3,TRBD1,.,TGTGCCATCACCGGGGACAGGGGGCAAGATACGCAGTATTTT,CAITGDRGQDTQYF
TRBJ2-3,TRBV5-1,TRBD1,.,TGCGCCAGCAGAAACGTGGGACAGGGCACAGATACGCAGTATTTT,CASRNVGQGTDTQYF
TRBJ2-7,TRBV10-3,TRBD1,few,TGTGCCATCAGACCGGGACAGGTTATACACGAGCAGTACTTC,CAIRPGQVIHEQYF
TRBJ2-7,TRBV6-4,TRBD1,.,TGTGCCAGCAGTGCCGACAGGGGCCCTTCCTACGAGCAGTACTTC,CASSADRGPSYEQYF
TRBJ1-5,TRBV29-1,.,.,TGCAGCGTTCGGGAGAGCAATCAGCCCCAGCATTTT,CSVRESNQPQHF
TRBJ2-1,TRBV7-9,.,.,TGTGCCAGCAGTCGGGTGGATGAGCAGTTCTTC,CASSRVDEQFF
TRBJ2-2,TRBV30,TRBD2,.,TGTGCCTGTAGCGGGAGAGGGGACACCGGGGAGCTGTTTTTT,CACSGRGDTGELFF
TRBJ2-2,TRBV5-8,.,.,TGTGCCAGCAGCTTGATAATTGGCACCAACACCGGGGAGCTGTTTTTT,CASSLIIGTNTGELFF
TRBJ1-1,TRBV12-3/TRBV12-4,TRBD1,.,TGTGCCAGCAGGGGGACAGGGCGCACTGAAGCTTTCTTT,CASRGTGRTEAFF
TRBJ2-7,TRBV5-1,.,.,TGCGCCAGCAGCTTGTATAGCAGTCGCTACGAGCAGTACTTC,CASSLYSSRYEQYF
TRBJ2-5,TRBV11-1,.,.,TGTGCCAGCAGCTATAGGAGCTCCAAAGCTCAAGAGACCCAGTACTTC,CASSYRSSKAQETQYF
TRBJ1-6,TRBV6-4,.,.,TGTGCCAGCAGTGAATACCCAGCGCCGAATTCACCCCTCCACTTT,CASSEYPAPNSPLHF
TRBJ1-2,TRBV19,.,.,TGTGCCAGTAGTATACGGACACAGAACTATGGCTACACCTTC,CASSIRTQNYGYTF
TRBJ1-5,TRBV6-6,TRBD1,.,TGTGCCAGCAGTGCAGGGGGGCGGAATCAGCCCCAGCATTTT,CASSAGGRNQPQHF
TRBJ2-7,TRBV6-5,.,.,TGTGCCAGCAGTTACACCAGGGTTGCCTACGAGCAGTACTTC,CASSYTRVAYEQYF